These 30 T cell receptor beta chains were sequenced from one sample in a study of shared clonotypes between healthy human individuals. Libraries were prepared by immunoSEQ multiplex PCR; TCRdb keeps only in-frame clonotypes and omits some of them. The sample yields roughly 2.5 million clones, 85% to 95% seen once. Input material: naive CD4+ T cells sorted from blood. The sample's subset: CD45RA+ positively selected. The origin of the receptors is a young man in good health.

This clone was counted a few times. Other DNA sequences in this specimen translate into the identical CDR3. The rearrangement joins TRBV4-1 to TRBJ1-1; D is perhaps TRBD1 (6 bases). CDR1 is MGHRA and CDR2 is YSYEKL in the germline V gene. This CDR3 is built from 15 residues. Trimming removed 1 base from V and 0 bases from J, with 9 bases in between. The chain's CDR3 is CASSQGQGMNTEAFF. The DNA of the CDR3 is TGCGCCAGCAGCCAAGGCCAGGGGATGAACACTGAAGCTTTCTTT.

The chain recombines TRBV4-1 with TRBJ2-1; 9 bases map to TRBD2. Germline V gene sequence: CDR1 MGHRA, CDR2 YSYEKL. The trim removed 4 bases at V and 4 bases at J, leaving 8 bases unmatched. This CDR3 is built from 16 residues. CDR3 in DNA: TGCGCCAGCAGCCCAACGACTAGCGGAAAGTACAATGAGCAGTTCTTC. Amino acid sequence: CASSPTTSGKYNEQFF.

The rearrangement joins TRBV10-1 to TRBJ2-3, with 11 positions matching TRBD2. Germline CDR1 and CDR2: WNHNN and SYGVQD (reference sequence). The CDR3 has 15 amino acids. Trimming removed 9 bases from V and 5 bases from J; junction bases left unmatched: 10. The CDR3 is CARIVAGGPIDTQYF. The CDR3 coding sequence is TGCGCCAGGATAGTAGCGGGAGGGCCAATAGATACGCAGTATTTT.

The CDR3 sequence is CATLDLSYEQYF. The CDR3 nucleotides read TGCGCCACGCTCGATTTATCCTACGAGCAGTACTTC. The rearrangement uses TRBV10-2 and TRBJ2-7, with D hard to call. The germline V gene has CDR1 WSHSY and CDR2 SAAADI. V shed 10 bases and J shed 1 base, with 11 bases lying between them. The CDR3 is made up of 12 amino acids.

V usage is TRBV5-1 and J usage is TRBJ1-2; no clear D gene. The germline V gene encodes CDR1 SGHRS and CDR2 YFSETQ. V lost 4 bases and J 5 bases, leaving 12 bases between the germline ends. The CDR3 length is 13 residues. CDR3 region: CASSQDGIYGYTF. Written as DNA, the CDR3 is TGCGCCAGCAGCCAGGACGGGATATATGGCTACACCTTC.

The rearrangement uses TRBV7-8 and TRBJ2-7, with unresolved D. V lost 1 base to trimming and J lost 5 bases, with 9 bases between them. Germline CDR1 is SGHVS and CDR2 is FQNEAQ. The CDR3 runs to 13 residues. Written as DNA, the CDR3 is TGTGCCAGCAGCTTAGACGATGGCCACGAGCAGTACTTC. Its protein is CASSLDDGHEQYF.

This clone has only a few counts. The chain's CDR3 is CASSQSPTTGAGNTIYF. In nucleotides, the CDR3 is TGCGCCAGCAGCCAATCACCAACCACAGGGGCTGGAAACACCATATATTTT. The chain is built from TRBV4-1 and TRBJ1-3; 7 nucleotides line up with TRBD1. CDR1 is MGHRA and CDR2 is YSYEKL in the germline V gene. This CDR3 is built from 17 residues. Unmatched junction bases numbered 9, after V lost 2 bases and J lost 2 bases.

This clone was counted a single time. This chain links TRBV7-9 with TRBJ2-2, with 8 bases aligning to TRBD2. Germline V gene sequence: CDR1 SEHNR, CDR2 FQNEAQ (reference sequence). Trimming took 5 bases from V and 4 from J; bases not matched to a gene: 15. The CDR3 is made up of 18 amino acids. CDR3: CASSASPGGGSITGELFF. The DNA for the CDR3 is TGTGCCAGCAGCGCCTCCCCCGGGGGGGGGTCAATCACCGGGGAGCTGTTTTTT.

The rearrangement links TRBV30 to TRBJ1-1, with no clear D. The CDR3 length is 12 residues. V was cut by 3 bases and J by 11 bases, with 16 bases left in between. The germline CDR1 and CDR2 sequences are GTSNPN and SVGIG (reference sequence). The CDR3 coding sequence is TGTGCCTGGAGGGCAGGCGGGGTGCGGGCTTTCTTT. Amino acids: CAWRAGGVRAFF.

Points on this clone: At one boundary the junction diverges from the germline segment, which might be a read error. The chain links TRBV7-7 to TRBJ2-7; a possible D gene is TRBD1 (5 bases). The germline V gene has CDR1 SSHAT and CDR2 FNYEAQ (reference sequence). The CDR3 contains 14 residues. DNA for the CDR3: TGTGCTAGCAGCCCAGGGTTACCCCCCTACGAGCAGTACTTC. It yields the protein CASSPGLPPYEQYF.

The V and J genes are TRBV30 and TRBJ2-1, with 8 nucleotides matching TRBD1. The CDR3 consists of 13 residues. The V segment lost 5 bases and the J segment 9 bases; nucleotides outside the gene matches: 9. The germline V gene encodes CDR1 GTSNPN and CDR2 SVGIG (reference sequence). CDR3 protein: CAWSTDRVGEQFF. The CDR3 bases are TGTGCCTGGTCTACGGACAGGGTCGGTGAGCAGTTCTTC.

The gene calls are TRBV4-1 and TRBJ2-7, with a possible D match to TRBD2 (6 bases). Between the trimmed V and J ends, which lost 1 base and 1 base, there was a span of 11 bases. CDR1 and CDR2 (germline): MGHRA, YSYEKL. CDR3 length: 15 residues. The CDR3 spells CASSQGRDSSYEQYF. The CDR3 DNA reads TGCGCCAGCAGCCAAGGGCGGGACTCGTCCTACGAGCAGTACTTC.

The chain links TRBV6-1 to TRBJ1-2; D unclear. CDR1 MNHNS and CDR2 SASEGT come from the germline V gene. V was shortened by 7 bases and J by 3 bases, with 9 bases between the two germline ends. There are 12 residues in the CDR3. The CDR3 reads CASTNDHYGYTF. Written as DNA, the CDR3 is TGTGCCAGCACCAACGATCACTATGGCTACACCTTC.

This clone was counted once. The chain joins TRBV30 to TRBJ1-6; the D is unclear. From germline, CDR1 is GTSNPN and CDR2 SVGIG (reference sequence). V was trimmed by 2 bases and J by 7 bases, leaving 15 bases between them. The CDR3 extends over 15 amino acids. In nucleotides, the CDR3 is TGTGCCTGGAGTCCCTTAGGGCCCTGGAATTCACCCCTCCACTTT. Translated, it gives CAWSPLGPWNSPLHF.

The CDR3 protein is CASSLSHSATNEKLFF. The CDR3 bases are TGCGCCAGCAGCTTGAGTCACAGTGCAACTAATGAAAAACTGTTTTTT. This sequence joins TRBV5-1 and TRBJ1-4; unclear D gene. Germline V gives CDR1 SGHRS, CDR2 YFSETQ. This CDR3 comprises 16 residues. Trimming cost V 1 base and J 0 bases, with 10 bases left between them.

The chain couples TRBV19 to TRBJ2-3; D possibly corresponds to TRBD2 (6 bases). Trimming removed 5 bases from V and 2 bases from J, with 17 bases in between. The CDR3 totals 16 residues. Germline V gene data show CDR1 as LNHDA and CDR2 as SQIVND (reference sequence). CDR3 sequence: CASSVNTGRATDTQYF. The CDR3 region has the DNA TGTGCCAGTAGTGTAAATACCGGGAGAGCCACAGATACGCAGTATTTT.

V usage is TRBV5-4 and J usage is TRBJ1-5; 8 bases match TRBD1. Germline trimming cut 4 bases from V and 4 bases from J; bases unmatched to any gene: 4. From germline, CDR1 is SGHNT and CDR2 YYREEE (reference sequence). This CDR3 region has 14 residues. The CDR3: CASSVDRGNQPQHF. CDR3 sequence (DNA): TGTGCCAGCAGCGTCGACAGGGGTAATCAGCCCCAGCATTTT.

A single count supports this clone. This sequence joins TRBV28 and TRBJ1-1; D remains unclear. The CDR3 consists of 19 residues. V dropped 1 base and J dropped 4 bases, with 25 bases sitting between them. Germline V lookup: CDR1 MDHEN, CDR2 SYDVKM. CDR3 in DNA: TGTGCCAGCAGTTTATTAAATTCCCTTCTCGCATTAACCCGCACTGAAGCTTTCTTT. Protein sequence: CASSLLNSLLALTRTEAFF. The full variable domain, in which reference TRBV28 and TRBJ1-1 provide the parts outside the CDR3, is DVKVTQSSRYLVKRTGEKVFLECVQDMDHENMFWYRQDPGLGLRLIYFSYDVKMKEKGDIPEGYSVSREKKERFSLILESASTNQTSMYLCASSLLNSLLALTRTEAFFGQGTRLTVV.

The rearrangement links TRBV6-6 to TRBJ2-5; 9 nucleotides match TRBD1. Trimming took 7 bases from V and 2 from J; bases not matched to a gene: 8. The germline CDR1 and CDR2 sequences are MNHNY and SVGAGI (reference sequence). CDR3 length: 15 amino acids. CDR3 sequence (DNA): TGTGCCAGCAACGACAGGGGGGGGCAACAAGAGACCCAGTACTTC. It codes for CASNDRGGQQETQYF.

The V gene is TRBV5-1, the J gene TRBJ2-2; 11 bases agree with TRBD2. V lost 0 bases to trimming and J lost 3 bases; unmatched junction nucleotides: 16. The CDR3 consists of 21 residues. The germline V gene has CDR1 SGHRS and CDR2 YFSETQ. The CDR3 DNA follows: TGCGCCAGCAGCTTGGGACTAGCGGGGTTTACCGGCTTTCGGGACACCGGGGAGCTGTTTTTT. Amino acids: CASSLGLAGFTGFRDTGELFF.

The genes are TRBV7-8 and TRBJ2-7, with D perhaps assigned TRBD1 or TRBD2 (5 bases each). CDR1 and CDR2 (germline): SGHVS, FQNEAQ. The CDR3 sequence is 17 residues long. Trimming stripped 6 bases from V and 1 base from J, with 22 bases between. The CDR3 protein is CASSQKLGASGSYEQYF. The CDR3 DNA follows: TGTGCCAGCAGTCAGAAATTAGGGGCATCGGGATCCTACGAGCAGTACTTC.

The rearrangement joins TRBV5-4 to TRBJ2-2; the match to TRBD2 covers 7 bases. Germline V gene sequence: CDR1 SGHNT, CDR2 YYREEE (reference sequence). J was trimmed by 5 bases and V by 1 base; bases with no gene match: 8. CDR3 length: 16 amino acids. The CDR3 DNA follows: TGTGCCAGCAGCTTGTTAGGGCGGGAGAAAACCGGGGAGCTGTTTTTT. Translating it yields CASSLLGREKTGELFF.

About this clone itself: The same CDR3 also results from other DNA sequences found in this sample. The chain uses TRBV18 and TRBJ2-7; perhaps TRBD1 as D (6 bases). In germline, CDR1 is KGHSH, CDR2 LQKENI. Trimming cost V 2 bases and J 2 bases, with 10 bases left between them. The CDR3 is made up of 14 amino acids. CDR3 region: CASSPRQVTYEQYF. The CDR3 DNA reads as TGTGCCAGCTCACCAAGACAGGTGACCTACGAGCAGTACTTC.

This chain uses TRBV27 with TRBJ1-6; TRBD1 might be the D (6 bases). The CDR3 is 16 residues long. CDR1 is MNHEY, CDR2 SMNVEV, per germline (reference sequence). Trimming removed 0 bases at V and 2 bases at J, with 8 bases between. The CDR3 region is CASSLSRGTYNSPLHF. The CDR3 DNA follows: TGTGCCAGCAGTTTATCGAGGGGGACCTATAATTCACCCCTCCACTTT.

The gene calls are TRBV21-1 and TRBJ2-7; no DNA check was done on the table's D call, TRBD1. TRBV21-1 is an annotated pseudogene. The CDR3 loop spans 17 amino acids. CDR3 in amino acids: CASPSRGRDREFYEQYF. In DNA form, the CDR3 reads TGTGCCAGCCCTAGCCGGGGCCGGGACAGAGAATTTTACGAGCAGTACTTC.

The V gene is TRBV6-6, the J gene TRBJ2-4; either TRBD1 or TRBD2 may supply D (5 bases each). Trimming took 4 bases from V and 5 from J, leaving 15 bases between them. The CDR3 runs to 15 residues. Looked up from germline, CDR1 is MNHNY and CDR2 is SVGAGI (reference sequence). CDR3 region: CASSSGASGENIQYF. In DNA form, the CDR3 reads TGTGCCAGCAGTTCCGGGGCGTCGGGCGAAAACATTCAGTACTTC.

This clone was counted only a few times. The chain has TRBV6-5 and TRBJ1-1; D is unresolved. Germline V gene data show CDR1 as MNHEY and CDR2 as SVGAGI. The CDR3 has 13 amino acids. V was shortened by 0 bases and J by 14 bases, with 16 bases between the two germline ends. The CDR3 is CASSYSPPEGVFF. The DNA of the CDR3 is TGTGCCAGCAGTTACTCACCTCCCGAGGGCGTCTTCTTT.

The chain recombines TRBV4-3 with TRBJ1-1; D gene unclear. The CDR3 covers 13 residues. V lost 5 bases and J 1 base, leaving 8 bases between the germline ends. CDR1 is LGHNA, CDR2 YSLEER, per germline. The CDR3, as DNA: TGCGCCAGCAGCTGGGGTGAGAACACTGAAGCTTTCTTT. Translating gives CASSWGENTEAFF.

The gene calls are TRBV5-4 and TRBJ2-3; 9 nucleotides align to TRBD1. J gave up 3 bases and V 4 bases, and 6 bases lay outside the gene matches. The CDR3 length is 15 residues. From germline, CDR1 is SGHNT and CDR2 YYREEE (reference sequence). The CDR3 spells CASSTGGQGTDTQYF. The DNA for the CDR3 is TGTGCCAGCAGCACAGGAGGACAGGGGACAGATACGCAGTATTTT.

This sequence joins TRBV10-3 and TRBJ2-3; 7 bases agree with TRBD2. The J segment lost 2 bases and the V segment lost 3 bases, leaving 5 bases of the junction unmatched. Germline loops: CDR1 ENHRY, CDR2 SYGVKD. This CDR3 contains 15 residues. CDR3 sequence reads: CAISDGGRNTDTQYF. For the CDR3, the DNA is TGTGCCATCAGTGACGGCGGGAGAAACACAGATACGCAGTATTTT.